This TCR beta chain derives from a study of OX40 agonist ivuxolimab in advanced cancers. Study at large: Given to patients was ivuxolimab, an agonistic anti-OX40 (CD134) antibody.

The CDR3 has 15 residues. In germline, CDR1 is SNHLY, CDR2 FYNNEI. The V gene end was trimmed by 6 bases and the J gene end by 0 bases; junction bases not matched to a gene: 7. Patients were ruled out by autoimmune disease history or systemic immunosuppression. Assay: immunoSEQ multiplex PCR; the TCRdb copy retains only in-frame clones and omits some. The data hold about 27,000 clones, with 70% to 90% observed a single time. The chain is built from TRBV2 and TRBJ2-7, with 8 bases identical to TRBD1. This TCR was recovered from an adult with an advanced solid tumor such as melanoma, head and neck, liver or kidney cancer. Sequences were derived from CD4+ or CD8+ T cells sorted from blood, sampled in a trial of the OX40 agonist ivuxolimab. The CDR3 region is CASRPGTGRSYEQYF. For the CDR3, the DNA is TGTGCCAGCAGACCTGGGACAGGCCGCTCCTACGAGCAGTACTTC. Drawing the rest from reference TRBV2 and TRBJ2-7, the complete variable domain is EPEVTQTPSHQVTQMGQEVILRCVPISNHLYFYWYRQILGQKVEFLVSFYNNEISEKSEIFDDQFSVERPDGSNFTLKIRSTKLEDSAMYFCASRPGTGRSYEQYFGPGTRLTVT.